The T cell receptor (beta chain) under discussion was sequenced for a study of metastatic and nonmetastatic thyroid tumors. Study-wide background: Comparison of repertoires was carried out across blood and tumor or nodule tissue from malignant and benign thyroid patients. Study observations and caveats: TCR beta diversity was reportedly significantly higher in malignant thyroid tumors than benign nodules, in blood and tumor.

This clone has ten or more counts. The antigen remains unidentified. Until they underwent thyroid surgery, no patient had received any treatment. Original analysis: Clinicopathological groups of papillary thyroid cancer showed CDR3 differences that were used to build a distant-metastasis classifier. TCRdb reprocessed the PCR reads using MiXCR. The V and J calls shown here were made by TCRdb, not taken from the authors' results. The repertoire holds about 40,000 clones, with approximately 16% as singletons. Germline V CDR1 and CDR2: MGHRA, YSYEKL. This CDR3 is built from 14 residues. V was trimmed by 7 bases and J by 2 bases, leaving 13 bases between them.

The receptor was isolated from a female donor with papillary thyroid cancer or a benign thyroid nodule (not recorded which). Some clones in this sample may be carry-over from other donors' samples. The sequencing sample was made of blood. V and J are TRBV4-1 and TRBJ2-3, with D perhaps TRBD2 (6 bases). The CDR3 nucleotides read TGCGCCAGCACCCCAGGCGGGACCACAGATACGCAGTATTTT. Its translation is CASTPGGTTDTQYF.